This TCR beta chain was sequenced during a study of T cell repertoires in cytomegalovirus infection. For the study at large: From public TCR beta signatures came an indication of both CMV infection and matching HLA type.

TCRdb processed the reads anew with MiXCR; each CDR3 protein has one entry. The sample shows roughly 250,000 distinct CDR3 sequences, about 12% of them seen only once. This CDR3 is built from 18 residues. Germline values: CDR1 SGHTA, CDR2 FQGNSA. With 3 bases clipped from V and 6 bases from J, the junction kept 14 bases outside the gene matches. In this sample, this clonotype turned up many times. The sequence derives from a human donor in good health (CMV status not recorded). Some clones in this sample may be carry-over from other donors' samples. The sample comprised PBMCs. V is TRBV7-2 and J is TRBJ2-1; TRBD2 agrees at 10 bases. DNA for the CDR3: TGTGCCAGCAGCTTTAACCCCGTAGCTAGCGGGAGATCCAATGAGCAGTTCTTC. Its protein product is CASSFNPVASGRSNEQFF.